The rows below give T cell receptor beta chains drawn from one sample of a study of cytomegalovirus exposure and HLA in healthy donors. Generated by immunoSEQ multiplex PCR, the TCRdb table keeps only in-frame clones and is missing some. This repertoire shows about 52,000 clones, roughly three fifths found once; its top ten account for 10% to 15%. The sample consisted of PBMCs. The receptor source for this set is a human donor in good health. Both conserved end residues are part of each CDR3. The D gene is left open where the match is weak. The size of a clone is reported for some rows only, either as once, few or many, or as a class for expanded clones.

j_call,v_call,d_call,clone_size,cdr3_nt,cdr3_aa
TRBJ2-1,TRBV29-1,NA,NA,TGCAGCGTCGAAGTTTATAATGAGCAGTTCTTC,CSVEVYNEQFF
TRBJ1-4,TRBV29-1,TRBD1,NA,TGCAGCGGCCGGGACAGCAGAGGGGAAAAACTGTTTTTT,CSGRDSRGEKLFF
TRBJ2-1,TRBV6-5,TRBD1,few,TGTGCCAGCGGGACAGGGGAGATCAATGAGCAGTTCTTC,CASGTGEINEQFF
TRBJ1-5,TRBV25-1,NA,NA,TGTGCCAGCAGTGGGTACCCAGGGCTCCAGCATTTT,CASSGYPGLQHF
TRBJ1-3,TRBV10-3,NA,NA,TGTGCCTCGGGGGGCCTCGCTGGAAACACCATATATTTT,CASGGLAGNTIYF
TRBJ2-1,TRBV14,NA,NA,TGTGCCAGCAGCGGGGGACACTGGGATGAGCAGTTCTTC,CASSGGHWDEQFF
TRBJ2-5,TRBV29-1,TRBD1,NA,TGCAGCGTTGGACCGACAGGGAAAGAGACCCAGTACTTC,CSVGPTGKETQYF
TRBJ1-6,TRBV15,NA,few,TGTGCCACCAGTATACAGGGTTTTGATTCACCCCTCCACTTT,CATSIQGFDSPLHF
TRBJ1-2,TRBV6-5,TRBD1,many,TGTGCCAGCAGTTACTCGAGGGGGCGAGTGTCCTATGGCTACACCTTC,CASSYSRGRVSYGYTF
TRBJ1-4,TRBV5-1,NA,NA,TGCGCCAGCAGCTTGGGGTTCGGGGGATTTAATGAAAAACTGTTTTTT,CASSLGFGGFNEKLFF
TRBJ1-1,TRBV7-9,NA,NA,TGTTCCAGCAGCTTACAGGGTGGCACTGAAGCTTTCTTT,CSSSLQGGTEAFF
TRBJ2-2,TRBV6-5,NA,few,TGTGCCAGCAGCCGGCAAAAAACAGGGACCGGGGAGCTGTTTTTT,CASSRQKTGTGELFF
TRBJ1-5,TRBV19,TRBD1,NA,TGTGCCAGTAGCAAGAGACAGGGGGCGAGTAGCAATCAGCCCCAGCATTTT,CASSKRQGASSNQPQHF
TRBJ1-1,TRBV6-5,TRBD1,NA,TGTGCCAGCAATAGACAGGGGGCTGCGAACACTGAAGCTTTCTTT,CASNRQGAANTEAFF
TRBJ2-5,TRBV30,NA,NA,TGTGCCTGGAGTGTACTCGGGGTAGGAGAGACCCAGTACTTC,CAWSVLGVGETQYF
TRBJ1-1,TRBV12-5,TRBD1,NA,TGTGCTAGTGGTTCCCTACAGACAGGGGGGGACACTGAAGCTTTCTTT,CASGSLQTGGDTEAFF
TRBJ1-2,TRBV6-1,NA,NA,TGTGCCAGCAGTGAATATTCTAACTATGGCTACACCTTC,CASSEYSNYGYTF
TRBJ1-4,TRBV13,NA,NA,TGTGCCAGCAGCTTGGGTGCAGGGAATGAAAAACTGTTTTTT,CASSLGAGNEKLFF
TRBJ1-5,TRBV7-3,NA,NA,TGTGCCAGCAGCTTAGGAGCGGGTCAGCCCCAGCATTTT,CASSLGAGQPQHF
TRBJ2-2,TRBV10-3,TRBD2,NA,TGTGCCATCAGTCCGGGGCTAGCGGGGGTCCTCACCGGGGAGCTGTTTTTT,CAISPGLAGVLTGELFF
TRBJ2-3,TRBV6-1,TRBD1,once,TGTGCCAGCACCGGGACAGGGATCGCAGATACGCAGTATTTT,CASTGTGIADTQYF
TRBJ1-5,TRBV4-1,NA,NA,TGCGCCAGCAGCCAAGATGTTGCGGTTCAGCCCCAGCATTTT,CASSQDVAVQPQHF
TRBJ1-1,TRBV4-1,NA,NA,TGCGCCAGCAGCCAAGCGGGGGGAACGAACACTGAAGCTTTCTTT,CASSQAGGTNTEAFF
TRBJ1-4,TRBV5-1,TRBD1,few,TGCGCCAGCAGCTTGGGGCCGGGACAGAGGAATGAAAAACTGTTTTTT,CASSLGPGQRNEKLFF
TRBJ2-1,TRBV12-5,NA,NA,TGTGCTAGTGGTTTGGTACGGGTACCATTCTCCTACAATGAGCAGTTCTTC,CASGLVRVPFSYNEQFF
TRBJ1-1,TRBV30,NA,NA,TGTGCCTGGAGTGCCTACAGCATGAACACTGAAGCTTTCTTT,CAWSAYSMNTEAFF
TRBJ2-5,TRBV27,NA,few,TGTGCCAGCAGTTTAGGGGCCAGGGTGTATGAGACCCAGTACTTC,CASSLGARVYETQYF
TRBJ1-1,TRBV18,TRBD1,NA,TGTGCCAGCTCACCCGCTGGACAGGCCCGAGCTTTCTTT,CASSPAGQARAFF
TRBJ1-1,TRBV11-2,NA,NA,TGTGCCAGCAGCCGGTACCCGCCTGAAGCTTTCTTT,CASSRYPPEAFF
TRBJ2-1,TRBV6-6,TRBD2,few,TGTGCCAGCGGAGCTAGCGGGGGGCAGAACAATGAGCAGTTCTTC,CASGASGGQNNEQFF
TRBJ2-5,TRBV6-1,TRBD1,NA,TGTGCCAGCAGTCCGGGACAGGGTCAAGGAGAGACCCAGTACTTC,CASSPGQGQGETQYF
TRBJ2-4,TRBV5-4,TRBD2,NA,TGTGCCAGCAGCCCGAAGGGACTAGCGGGGGGGAACGCCAAAAACATTCAGTACTTC,CASSPKGLAGGNAKNIQYF
TRBJ2-7,TRBV7-2,TRBD2,NA,TGTGCCAGCAGCTCAAGCGGGGGGTCCTACGAGCAGTACTTC,CASSSSGGSYEQYF
TRBJ1-1,TRBV2,TRBD1,NA,TGTGCCAGCAGTGCTTTACAGGGGCGGAACACTGAAGCTTTCTTT,CASSALQGRNTEAFF
TRBJ2-1,TRBV9,TRBD2,NA,TGTGCCAGCAGCTTTGGCCGGGGGCGGGGGGCCGATCAGGAGCAGTTCTTC,CASSFGRGRGADQEQFF
TRBJ2-5,TRBV30,NA,once,TGTGCCTACGCGTTACAGAGAACCGGGACAAGCCAAGAGACCCAGTACTTC,CAYALQRTGTSQETQYF
TRBJ2-2,TRBV4-1,TRBD1,once,TGCGCCAGCAGCCAATTGGGACAGGGACTCACCGGGGAGCTGTTTTTT,CASSQLGQGLTGELFF
TRBJ1-3,TRBV27,TRBD1,NA,TGTGCCAGCTGGGACAGGGCTGGAAACACCATATATTTT,CASWDRAGNTIYF
TRBJ2-2,TRBV4-3,TRBD1,NA,TGCGCCAGCAGCGGTTGGGGGACAGGGAGCACCGGGGAGCTGTTTTTT,CASSGWGTGSTGELFF
TRBJ2-1,TRBV5-1,NA,NA,TGCGCCAGCAGCTTGGGGGGGCCATACAATGAGCAGTTCTTC,CASSLGGPYNEQFF
TRBJ2-3,TRBV18,TRBD1,NA,TGTGCCAGCTCCCTTGGACAGGCCAGCACAGATACGCAGTATTTT,CASSLGQASTDTQYF
TRBJ1-1,TRBV19,NA,NA,TGTGCCAGTAGTATAAGGGGGAGAGCTTTCTTT,CASSIRGRAFF
TRBJ1-5,TRBV6-1,NA,few,TGTGCCAGCAGTGGCAGGGGAAATCAGCCCCAGCATTTT,CASSGRGNQPQHF
TRBJ2-7,TRBV5-1,TRBD1,once,TGCGCCAGCAAAAATATGGGACAGGGTTACGAGCAGTACTTC,CASKNMGQGYEQYF